These 5 T cell receptor beta chains share one sample of origin, sequenced in a study of beta chain features in type 1 diabetes. Every isolated RNA sample was fully reverse transcribed, so sequencing captured expressed TCRB transcripts. The data were produced by immunoSEQ multiplex PCR, yet TCRdb's version contains in-frame clones alone and is incomplete. The table has 130,000 to 150,000 clones, around 7% seen once. Sequenced material: central memory CD4+ T cells from blood. The receptors derive from a woman aged 25 to 39 in good health.

This clone occurred a few times. J is TRBJ2-7 and V is TRBV7-9; unclear D gene. The V gene lost 2 bases and the J gene lost 1 base, with 6 bases spanning the gap. The CDR3 length is 13 residues. The V gene's germline CDR1 is SEHNR and CDR2 FQNEAQ (reference sequence). The CDR3: CASSLSQSYEQYF. The CDR3 region has the DNA TGTGCCAGCAGCTTATCTCAGTCCTACGAGCAGTACTTC. Together with reference TRBV7-9 and TRBJ2-7, the CDR3 gives the full variable domain: DTGVSQNPRHKITKRGQNVTFRCDPISEHNRLYWYRQTLGQGPEFLTYFQNEAQLEKSRLLSDRFSAERPKGSFSTLEIQRTEQGDSAMYLCASSLSQSYEQYFGPGTRLTVT.

This clone was recorded many times. The J gene is TRBJ2-2, the V gene TRBV15; a possible D gene is TRBD2 (6 bases). The germline V gene encodes CDR1 LNHNV and CDR2 YYDKDF (reference sequence). V was clipped by 0 bases and J by 3 bases, with 14 bases between them. The CDR3 is made up of 17 amino acids. This chain's CDR3 is CATSRDRDSKDTGELFF. The CDR3 bases are TGTGCCACCAGCAGAGATCGGGACTCGAAAGACACCGGGGAGCTGTTTTTT.

This clone showed up just a few times. The CDR3 DNA sequence: TGTGCCACCGGCCAGGGTCAAGAGACCCAGTACTTC. Translation: CATGQGQETQYF. The V and J genes are TRBV15 and TRBJ2-5; possible D gene TRBD1, 5 bases. V was shortened by 8 bases and J by 2 bases, with 9 bases between the two germline ends. Germline V gives CDR1 LNHNV, CDR2 YYDKDF (reference sequence). This CDR3 has 12 amino acids.

The chain recombines TRBV28 with TRBJ1-1, with D possibly TRBD1 on 6 matching bases. Per the germline V gene, CDR1 is MDHEN and CDR2 is SYDVKM. Trimming left V 5 bases short and J 5 bases short, with 18 bases between. The CDR3 sequence is 15 residues long. This chain's CDR3 is CASSPWDTGGTEAFF. As DNA, the CDR3 is TGTGCCAGCAGTCCCTGGGACACCGGGGGGACTGAAGCTTTCTTT.

The V and J genes are TRBV7-9 and TRBJ2-5, with 8 bases that match TRBD2. The CDR3 consists of 14 residues. The V and J ends lost 5 bases and 2 bases, in that order; junction bases with no gene match: 4. CDR1 and CDR2 (germline): SEHNR, FQNEAQ (reference sequence). The CDR3 reads CASSPPGGQETQYF. The DNA for the CDR3 is TGTGCCAGCAGCCCACCGGGGGGGCAAGAGACCCAGTACTTC.